A single T cell receptor beta chain is shown here with its context. TCRdb's copy holds only in-frame clones and misses some; the assay was immunoSEQ multiplex PCR. The sample lists roughly 95,000 clones, around 80% occurring once. J was trimmed by 2 bases and V by 3 bases; bases with no gene match: 2. The germline V gene has CDR1 SGHTA and CDR2 FQGNSA. The CDR3 contains 14 residues. These data come from a study of blood T cell repertoires in COVID-19. Study-level information: Collection of acute and convalescent COVID-19 samples took place in the United States, Italy and Spain.

The TCR originated in a man older than 75 with acute or convalescent COVID-19. The sample comprised peripheral blood. The gene calls are TRBV7-2 and TRBJ2-7, with 9 bases lining up with TRBD1. CDR3 protein: CASSFGQGTYEQYF. The CDR3 region has the DNA TGTGCCAGCAGCTTCGGACAGGGGACCTACGAGCAGTACTTC.